This TCR beta chain emerged from a study of T cell responses to AZD1222 COVID-19 vaccine. Study-wide findings and caveats: Clonal diversity was possibly underestimated, and white British individuals and females predominated among donors.

Only in-frame clones appear in the TCRdb table, and some are missing; sequencing was by immunoSEQ multiplex PCR. The table lists some 130,000 clones, over 85% of them singletons. Per germline, CDR1 SGHTS and CDR2 YDEGEE. The ends were cut back, 4 bases at V and 0 bases at J, with 13 bases in the middle. The CDR3 contains 15 residues. Worth noting for this clone: As yet, its antigen is unknown.

The sequencing here drew on peripheral blood, taken on day 0 of AZD1222 vaccination. V usage is TRBV5-8 and J usage is TRBJ2-5, with D perhaps TRBD1 (6 bases). The receptor comes from an adult in good health. The CDR3 is CASSARDTYQETQYF. The DNA for the CDR3 is TGTGCCAGCAGCGCTAGGGACACCTACCAAGAGACCCAGTACTTC.